The source of this TCR beta chain is a study of cytomegalovirus exposure and HLA in healthy donors. Overall study findings and caveats: In vitro assays verified that a few CMV-associated chains recognized CMV antigens specifically.

Note on this clone: Its target is unknown.

The assay was immunoSEQ multiplex PCR, and TCRdb's table has in-frame clones only and misses some. This table has over 130,000 clones, more than 85% appearing once. Material: PBMCs. This clonotype was obtained from a young man in good health and CMV-seropositive.

The DNA of the CDR3 is TGTGCCAGCAGTACCCACTCGGCAGCGGGTGACACCATATATTTT. Its protein product is CASSTHSAAGDTIYF. The genes are TRBV6-6 and TRBJ1-3; D gene unclear. This CDR3 is 15 amino acids long. CDR1 and CDR2 from the germline V gene are MNHNY and SVGAGI (reference sequence). Trimming took 5 bases from V and 8 from J, leaving 19 bases between them.